The clone carrying this TCR beta chain has a handful of counts. Antigen: not known. The data stem from a study of T cells after yellow fever vaccination. Study outcomes and limitations: Relatively few clonotypes were ones that appeared in both CD4 and CD8 compartments.

TCRdb ran MiXCR on the 5' RACE reads and lists one entry per CDR3 protein. The sample yields a few hundred thousand distinct CDR3 sequences, over 4% seen once. V lost 0 bases and J lost 5, with 13 bases in between. This CDR3 is 15 amino acids long. Germline lookup yields CDR1 LNHNV and CDR2 YYDKDF (reference sequence). This clonotype was sampled from a man between 18 and 29 years old who received the YFV17D yellow fever vaccine. This chain connects TRBV15 to TRBJ2-5; no clear D gene. The sample consisted of PBMCs, taken 5 days after the yellow fever booster vaccination. CDR3 loop: CATSRDLGAVETQYF. The CDR3 nucleotides are TGTGCCACCAGCAGAGATCTGGGCGCCGTGGAGACCCAGTACTTC. Full variable domain (outside the CDR3, taken from reference TRBV15 and TRBJ2-5): DAMVIQNPRYQVTQFGKPVTLSCSQTLNHNVMYWYQQKSSQAPKLLFHYYDKDFNNEADTPDNFQSRRPNTSFCFLDIRSPGLGDTAMYLCATSRDLGAVETQYFGPGTRLLVL.